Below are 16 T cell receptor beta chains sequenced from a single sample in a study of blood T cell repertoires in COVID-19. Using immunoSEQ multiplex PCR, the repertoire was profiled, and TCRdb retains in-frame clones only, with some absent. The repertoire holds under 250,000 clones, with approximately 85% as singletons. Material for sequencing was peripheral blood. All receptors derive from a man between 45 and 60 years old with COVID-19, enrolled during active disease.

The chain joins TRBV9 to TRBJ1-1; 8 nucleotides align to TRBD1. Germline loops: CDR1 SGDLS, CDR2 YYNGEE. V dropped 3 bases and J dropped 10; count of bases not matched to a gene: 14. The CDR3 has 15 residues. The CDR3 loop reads CASSATVGQGRRAFF. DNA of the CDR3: TGTGCCAGCAGCGCCACCGTTGGACAGGGACGTCGAGCTTTCTTT.

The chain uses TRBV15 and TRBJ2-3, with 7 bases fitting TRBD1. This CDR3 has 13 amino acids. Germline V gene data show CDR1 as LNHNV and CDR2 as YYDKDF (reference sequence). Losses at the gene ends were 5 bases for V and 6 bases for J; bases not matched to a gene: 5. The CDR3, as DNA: TGTGCCACCAGCGGGACAGTAACGGATACGCAGTATTTT. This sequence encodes CATSGTVTDTQYF.

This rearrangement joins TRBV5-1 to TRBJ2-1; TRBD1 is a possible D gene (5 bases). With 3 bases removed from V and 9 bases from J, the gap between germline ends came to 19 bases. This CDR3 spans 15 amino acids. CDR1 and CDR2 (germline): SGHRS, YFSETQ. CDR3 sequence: CASSWRQMVNGEQFF. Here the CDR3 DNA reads TGCGCCAGCAGCTGGAGACAGATGGTGAACGGTGAGCAGTTCTTC.

CDR3 bases: TGTGCCAGCTCACCAGGAGGATTGAGGGCAGATACGCAGTATTTT. Its translation: CASSPGGLRADTQYF. This sequence joins TRBV18 and TRBJ2-3, with D tentatively TRBD2 (5 bases). CDR1 and CDR2 from the germline V gene are KGHSH and LQKENI. The germline V and J ends were trimmed by 2 bases and 4 bases, with 13 bases remaining between them. The length of the CDR3 is 15 residues.

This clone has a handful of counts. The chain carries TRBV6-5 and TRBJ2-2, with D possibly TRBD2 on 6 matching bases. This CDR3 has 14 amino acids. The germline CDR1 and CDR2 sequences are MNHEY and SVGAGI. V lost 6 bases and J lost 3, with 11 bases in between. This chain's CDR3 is CASRYQRDTGELFF. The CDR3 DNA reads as TGTGCCAGCAGGTACCAGCGGGACACCGGGGAGCTGTTTTTT.

This chain's CDR3 is CASSEDRGFRQPQHF. DNA for the CDR3: TGTGCCAGCAGTGAAGACAGGGGGTTTAGGCAGCCCCAGCATTTT. The chain recombines TRBV6-1 with TRBJ1-5, with 8 bases that match TRBD1. Unmatched junction bases numbered 6, after V lost 1 base and J lost 7 bases. CDR3 length: 15 residues. Germline V gene lookup returns CDR1 MNHNS and CDR2 SASEGT.

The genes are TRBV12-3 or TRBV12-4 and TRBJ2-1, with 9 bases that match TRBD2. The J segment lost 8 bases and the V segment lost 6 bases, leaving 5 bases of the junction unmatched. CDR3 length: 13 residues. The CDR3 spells CASSPGLAYEQFF. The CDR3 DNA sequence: TGTGCCAGCAGCCCGGGACTAGCTTATGAGCAGTTCTTC.

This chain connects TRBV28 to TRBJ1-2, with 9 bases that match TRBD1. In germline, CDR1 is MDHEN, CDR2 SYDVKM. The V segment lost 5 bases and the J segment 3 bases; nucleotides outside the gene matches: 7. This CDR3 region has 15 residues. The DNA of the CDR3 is TGTGCCAGCAGTCCAAGACAGGGGGGGGACTATGGCTACACCTTC. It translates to CASSPRQGGDYGYTF.

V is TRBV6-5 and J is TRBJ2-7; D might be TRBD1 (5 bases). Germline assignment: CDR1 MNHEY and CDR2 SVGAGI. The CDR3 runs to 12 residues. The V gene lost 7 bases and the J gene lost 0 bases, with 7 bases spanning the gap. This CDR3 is CASIGDSYEQYF. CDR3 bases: TGTGCCAGCATAGGGGACTCCTACGAGCAGTACTTC.

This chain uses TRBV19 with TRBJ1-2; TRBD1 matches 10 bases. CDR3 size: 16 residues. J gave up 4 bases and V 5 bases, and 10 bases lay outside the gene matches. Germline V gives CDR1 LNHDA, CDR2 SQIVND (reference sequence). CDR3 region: CASSVSGTGAGYGYTF. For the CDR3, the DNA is TGTGCCAGTAGTGTTTCCGGGACAGGGGCAGGCTATGGCTACACCTTC.

In DNA, the CDR3 is TGTGCCAGCAGGTTCCTAACGAACACCGGGGAGCTGTTTTTT. Amino acids: CASRFLTNTGELFF. This sequence joins TRBV6-5 and TRBJ2-2; D gene uncertain. This CDR3 spans 14 amino acids. V was cut by 6 bases and J by 0 bases, with 8 bases left in between. Germline V gene sequence: CDR1 MNHEY, CDR2 SVGAGI.

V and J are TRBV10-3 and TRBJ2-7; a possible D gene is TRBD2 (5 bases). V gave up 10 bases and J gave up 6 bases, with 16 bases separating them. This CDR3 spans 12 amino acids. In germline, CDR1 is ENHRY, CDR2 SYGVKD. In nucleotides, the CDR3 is TGTGCCACTCTATCCGGGGTTGGCGAGCAGTACTTC. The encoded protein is CATLSGVGEQYF.

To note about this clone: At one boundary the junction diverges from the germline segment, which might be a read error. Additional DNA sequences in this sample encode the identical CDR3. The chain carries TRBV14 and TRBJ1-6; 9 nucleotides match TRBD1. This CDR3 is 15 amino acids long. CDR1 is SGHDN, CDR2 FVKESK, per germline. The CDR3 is CASSIGQGLNSPLHF. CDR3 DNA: TGTGCCAGCAGCATAGGACAGGGGTTGAATTCACCCCTCCATTTT.

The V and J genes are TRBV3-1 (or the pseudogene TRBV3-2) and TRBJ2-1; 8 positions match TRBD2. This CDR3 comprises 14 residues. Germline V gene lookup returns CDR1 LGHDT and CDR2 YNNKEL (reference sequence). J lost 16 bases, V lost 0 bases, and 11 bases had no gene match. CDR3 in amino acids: CASSQDYRGLVSFF. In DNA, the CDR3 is TGTGCCAGCAGCCAAGATTATCGGGGACTAGTCTCATTCTTC.

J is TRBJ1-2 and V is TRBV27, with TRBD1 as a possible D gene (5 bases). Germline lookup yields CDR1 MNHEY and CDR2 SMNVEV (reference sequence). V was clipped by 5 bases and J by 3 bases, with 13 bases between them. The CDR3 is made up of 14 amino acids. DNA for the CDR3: TGTGCCAGCAGTATCGGTCAGGGCGACTATGGCTACACCTTC. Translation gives CASSIGQGDYGYTF.

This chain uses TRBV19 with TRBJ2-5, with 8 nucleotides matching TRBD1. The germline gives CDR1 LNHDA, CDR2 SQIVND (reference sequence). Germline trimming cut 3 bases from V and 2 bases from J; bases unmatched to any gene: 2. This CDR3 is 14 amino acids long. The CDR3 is CASSITGGQETQYF. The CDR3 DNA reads TGTGCCAGTAGTATTACAGGGGGGCAAGAGACCCAGTACTTC.